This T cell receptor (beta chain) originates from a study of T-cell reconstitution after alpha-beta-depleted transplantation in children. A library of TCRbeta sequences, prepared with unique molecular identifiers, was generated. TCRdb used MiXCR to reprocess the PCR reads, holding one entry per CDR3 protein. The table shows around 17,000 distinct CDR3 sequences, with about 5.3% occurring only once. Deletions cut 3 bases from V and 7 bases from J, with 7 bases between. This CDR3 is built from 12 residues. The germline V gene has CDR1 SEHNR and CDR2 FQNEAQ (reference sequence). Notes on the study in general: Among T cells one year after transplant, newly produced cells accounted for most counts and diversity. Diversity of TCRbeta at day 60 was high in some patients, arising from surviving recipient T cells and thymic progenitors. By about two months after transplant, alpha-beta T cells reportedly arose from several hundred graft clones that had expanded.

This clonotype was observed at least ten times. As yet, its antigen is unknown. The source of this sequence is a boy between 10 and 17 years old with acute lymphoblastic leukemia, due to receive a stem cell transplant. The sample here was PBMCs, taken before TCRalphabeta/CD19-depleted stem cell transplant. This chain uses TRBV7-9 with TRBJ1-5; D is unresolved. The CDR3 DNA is TGTGCCAGCAGCTTGGGAAGCCAGCCCCAGCATTTT. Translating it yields CASSLGSQPQHF.